Presented here are 13 T cell receptor beta chains from one specimen sequenced in a study of cytomegalovirus exposure and HLA in healthy donors. Primers: 60 Vbeta forward and 13 Jbeta reverse. The protocol was immunoSEQ multiplex PCR, while the TCRdb copy is restricted to in-frame clones and leaves out a portion. This table has about 190,000 clones, about 80% appearing once. The sequenced sample consisted of PBMCs. The receptors originated from a woman aged 40 to 50 in good health and CMV-seronegative.

The chain combines TRBV11-3 with TRBJ2-6, with a weak D call TRBD1 (5 bases). V lost 5 bases, J lost 1 base, and 12 bases lay in between. The CDR3 is 16 residues long. Germline-derived CDR1 and CDR2 are SGHNT and YENEEA. The CDR3 DNA is TGTGCCAGCAGCCAAGACAGTCGGTCTGGGGCCAACGTCCTGACTTTC. Its translation is CASSQDSRSGANVLTF. Full variable domain (remainder filled in from reference TRBV11-3 and TRBJ2-6): EAGVVQSPRYKIIEKKQPVAFWCNPISGHNTLYWYLQNLGQGPELLIRYENEEAVDDSQLPKDRFSAERLKGVDSTLKIQPAELGDSAVYLCASSQDSRSGANVLTFGAGSRLTVL.

The genes are TRBV15 and TRBJ1-1; 10 nucleotides agree with TRBD1. This CDR3 is built from 15 residues. Per the germline V gene, CDR1 is LNHNV and CDR2 is YYDKDF (reference sequence). Trimming removed 0 bases from V and 11 bases from J; junction bases left unmatched: 9. DNA of the CDR3: TGTGCCACCAGCAGAGATACACCGGACAGGGGGGCGGCTTTCTTT. It codes for CATSRDTPDRGAAFF.

The chain links TRBV19 to TRBJ1-2; unclear D gene. Trimming pared 11 bases from V and 1 base from J, leaving 14 bases between. There are 13 residues in the CDR3. CDR1 is LNHDA and CDR2 is SQIVND in the germline V gene (reference sequence). The CDR3 here is CASSLALNYGYTF. The CDR3 nucleotides are TGTGCCTCCTCTCTGGCTCTTAACTATGGCTACACCTTC.

This chain connects TRBV14 to TRBJ1-5; D uncertain. The CDR3 has 14 amino acids. Germline CDR1 SGHDN, CDR2 FVKESK. V was pared by 1 base and J by 9 bases, with 13 bases between. The DNA for the CDR3 is TGTGCCAGCAGCCAAGCGGGGTCAGCGGGGCCCCAGCATTTT. Its protein is CASSQAGSAGPQHF.

The chain carries TRBV4-1 and TRBJ2-7; D gene unclear. Germline assignment: CDR1 MGHRA and CDR2 YSYEKL. The V end lost 0 bases, the J end lost 0 bases, and 9 bases lay between the germline ends. This CDR3 has 15 residues. The CDR3 loop reads CASSQDLRTSYEQYF. CDR3 DNA: TGCGCCAGCAGCCAAGATCTGAGAACCTCCTACGAGCAGTACTTC.

V and J are TRBV7-2 and TRBJ1-3; unclear D gene. Germline CDR1 and CDR2: SGHTA and FQGNSA. The CDR3 sequence is 13 residues long. V lost 5 bases and J lost 0, with 5 bases in between. The CDR3 sequence is CASSPSSGNTIYF. DNA for the CDR3: TGTGCCAGCAGCCCCTCCTCTGGAAACACCATATATTTT.

The chain employs TRBV28 and TRBJ2-3; D remains ambiguous. The germline gives CDR1 MDHEN, CDR2 SYDVKM. Between the trimmed V and J ends, which lost 2 bases and 3 bases, there was a span of 9 bases. The length of the CDR3 is 14 residues. The CDR3 sequence is CASSLLRITDTQYF. CDR3 nucleotides: TGTGCCAGCAGTTTACTCAGGATAACAGATACGCAGTATTTT. Based on the CDR3 plus reference TRBV28 and TRBJ2-3, the full variable domain is DVKVTQSSRYLVKRTGEKVFLECVQDMDHENMFWYRQDPGLGLRLIYFSYDVKMKEKGDIPEGYSVSREKKERFSLILESASTNQTSMYLCASSLLRITDTQYFGPGTRLTVL.

The V gene is TRBV6-5, the J gene TRBJ2-3; D unclear. This CDR3 spans 16 amino acids. From germline, CDR1 is MNHEY and CDR2 SVGAGI. Trimming stripped 2 bases from V and 0 bases from J, with 12 bases between. CDR3 residues: CASSYGTGSSTDTQYF. CDR3 in DNA: TGTGCCAGCAGTTACGGTACGGGTAGCAGCACAGATACGCAGTATTTT.

This sequence joins TRBV5-4 and TRBJ2-1; TRBD2 agrees at 12 bases. The CDR3 sequence is 16 residues long. Germline-derived CDR1 and CDR2 are SGHNT and YYREEE (reference sequence). With 2 bases clipped from V and 7 bases from J, the junction kept 7 bases outside the gene matches. The DNA for the CDR3 is TGTGCCAGCAGCTTTGGGAGACTAGCGGGAGTGAATGAGCAGTTCTTC. It is translated as CASSFGRLAGVNEQFF.

This chain links TRBV11-1 with TRBJ2-1, with 9 bases fitting TRBD2. This CDR3 has 15 residues. Germline CDR1 reads SGHAT; CDR2 reads FQDESV (reference sequence). Trimming at V came to 8 bases and at J to 3 bases, leaving 8 bases not matched to a gene. CDR3 protein: CASGNSGSRYNEQFF. The CDR3 coding sequence is TGTGCCAGCGGTAATAGCGGGAGCCGCTACAATGAGCAGTTCTTC.

This chain uses TRBV6-6 with TRBJ2-7; D possibly corresponds to TRBD1 (5 bases). Trimming stripped 6 bases from V and 2 bases from J, with 17 bases between. The CDR3 has 15 amino acids. Germline V lookup: CDR1 MNHNY, CDR2 SVGAGI (reference sequence). The CDR3 sequence is CASSTTQVSPYEQYF. CDR3 DNA sequence: TGTGCCAGCAGCACCACACAGGTTTCACCCTACGAGCAGTACTTC.

The chain links TRBV19 to TRBJ1-1, with 9 bases lining up with TRBD1. CDR1 is LNHDA, CDR2 SQIVND, per germline (reference sequence). This CDR3 has 18 residues. With V trimmed by 5 bases and J by 0 bases, 13 bases remained unmatched. The CDR3 reads CASSARRTGDLMNTEAFF. As DNA, the CDR3 is TGTGCCAGTAGTGCCCGGCGGACAGGGGATCTCATGAACACTGAAGCTTTCTTT.

The V call is TRBV6-5, the J call TRBJ1-2; no clear D gene. Trimming shortened V by 5 bases and J by 4 bases, and 11 bases separated the two germline ends. Germline-derived CDR1 and CDR2 are MNHEY and SVGAGI. The CDR3 contains 13 residues. The CDR3 nucleotides read TGTGCCAGCAGTCCTACAGAGACCTATGGCTACACCTTC. The encoded protein is CASSPTETYGYTF.